This T cell receptor (beta chain) stems from a study of blood T cell repertoires in COVID-19. CDR3 length: 14 residues. V lost 1 base and J 4 bases, leaving 8 bases between the germline ends. Germline loops: CDR1 MGHRA, CDR2 YSYEKL. The method was immunoSEQ multiplex PCR; TCRdb's version includes in-frame clones alone and lacks a portion of them. The table lists under 300,000 clones, about four fifths of them singletons. This chain uses TRBV4-1 with TRBJ2-1, with D tentatively TRBD2 (6 bases). This clonotype originated in a man over 45 with acute or convalescent COVID-19. The specimen was peripheral blood. The CDR3 loop reads CASSQGLGYNEQFF. In DNA, the CDR3 is TGCGCCAGCAGCCAAGGACTAGGGTACAATGAGCAGTTCTTC.